One and the same sample provided the 4 T cell receptor beta chains below, sequenced in a study of T cells after yellow fever vaccination. TCRdb recomputed calls from the 5' RACE reads with MiXCR, one row per CDR3 protein. The table lists a few hundred thousand distinct CDR3 sequences, roughly 5.6% of them singletons, with roughly 3.4% in the top ten. Material: CD4+ T cells sorted from PBMCs, obtained on the day of the yellow fever booster vaccination. These receptor sequences come from a man younger than 35 who received the YFV17D yellow fever vaccine.

The chain is built from TRBV4-3 and TRBJ2-3; the D gene is possibly TRBD2 (5 bases). Germline CDR1 reads LGHNA; CDR2 reads YSLEER. The CDR3 sequence is 17 residues long. V was cut by 0 bases and J by 5 bases, with 18 bases left in between. The CDR3, as DNA: TGCGCCAGCAGCCAAGACCATGGCGGGCCGCCGGGAGATACGCAGTATTTT. Its translation is CASSQDHGGPPGDTQYF.

V gene TRBV12-3 or TRBV12-4 combines with J gene TRBJ2-5, with 9 bases lining up with TRBD2. J lost 4 bases, V lost 6 bases, and 15 bases had no gene match. The CDR3 runs to 17 residues. CDR3 sequence: CASRKYKSGGRGETQYF. The CDR3, as DNA: TGTGCCAGCAGGAAATATAAGAGCGGGGGGCGGGGAGAGACCCAGTACTTC.

The chain carries TRBV5-4 and TRBJ1-1; D is perhaps TRBD1 (5 bases). The germline CDR1 and CDR2 sequences are SGHNT and YYREEE (reference sequence). V was clipped by 4 bases and J by 7 bases, with 14 bases between them. The CDR3 contains 13 residues. The CDR3 sequence: CASSNTLGGEAFF. The CDR3 region has the DNA TGTGCCAGCAGCAATACCCTTGGGGGTGAAGCTTTCTTT.

The V call is TRBV6-5, the J call TRBJ2-3, with D tentatively TRBD1 or TRBD2 (7 bases each). The CDR3 totals 15 residues. The V end lost 5 bases, the J end lost 3 bases, and 15 bases lay between the germline ends. Germline lookup yields CDR1 MNHEY and CDR2 SVGAGI. DNA for the CDR3: TGTGCCAGCAGTACCCACAGGGGAGGGACAGATACGCAGTATTTT. Protein: CASSTHRGGTDTQYF.